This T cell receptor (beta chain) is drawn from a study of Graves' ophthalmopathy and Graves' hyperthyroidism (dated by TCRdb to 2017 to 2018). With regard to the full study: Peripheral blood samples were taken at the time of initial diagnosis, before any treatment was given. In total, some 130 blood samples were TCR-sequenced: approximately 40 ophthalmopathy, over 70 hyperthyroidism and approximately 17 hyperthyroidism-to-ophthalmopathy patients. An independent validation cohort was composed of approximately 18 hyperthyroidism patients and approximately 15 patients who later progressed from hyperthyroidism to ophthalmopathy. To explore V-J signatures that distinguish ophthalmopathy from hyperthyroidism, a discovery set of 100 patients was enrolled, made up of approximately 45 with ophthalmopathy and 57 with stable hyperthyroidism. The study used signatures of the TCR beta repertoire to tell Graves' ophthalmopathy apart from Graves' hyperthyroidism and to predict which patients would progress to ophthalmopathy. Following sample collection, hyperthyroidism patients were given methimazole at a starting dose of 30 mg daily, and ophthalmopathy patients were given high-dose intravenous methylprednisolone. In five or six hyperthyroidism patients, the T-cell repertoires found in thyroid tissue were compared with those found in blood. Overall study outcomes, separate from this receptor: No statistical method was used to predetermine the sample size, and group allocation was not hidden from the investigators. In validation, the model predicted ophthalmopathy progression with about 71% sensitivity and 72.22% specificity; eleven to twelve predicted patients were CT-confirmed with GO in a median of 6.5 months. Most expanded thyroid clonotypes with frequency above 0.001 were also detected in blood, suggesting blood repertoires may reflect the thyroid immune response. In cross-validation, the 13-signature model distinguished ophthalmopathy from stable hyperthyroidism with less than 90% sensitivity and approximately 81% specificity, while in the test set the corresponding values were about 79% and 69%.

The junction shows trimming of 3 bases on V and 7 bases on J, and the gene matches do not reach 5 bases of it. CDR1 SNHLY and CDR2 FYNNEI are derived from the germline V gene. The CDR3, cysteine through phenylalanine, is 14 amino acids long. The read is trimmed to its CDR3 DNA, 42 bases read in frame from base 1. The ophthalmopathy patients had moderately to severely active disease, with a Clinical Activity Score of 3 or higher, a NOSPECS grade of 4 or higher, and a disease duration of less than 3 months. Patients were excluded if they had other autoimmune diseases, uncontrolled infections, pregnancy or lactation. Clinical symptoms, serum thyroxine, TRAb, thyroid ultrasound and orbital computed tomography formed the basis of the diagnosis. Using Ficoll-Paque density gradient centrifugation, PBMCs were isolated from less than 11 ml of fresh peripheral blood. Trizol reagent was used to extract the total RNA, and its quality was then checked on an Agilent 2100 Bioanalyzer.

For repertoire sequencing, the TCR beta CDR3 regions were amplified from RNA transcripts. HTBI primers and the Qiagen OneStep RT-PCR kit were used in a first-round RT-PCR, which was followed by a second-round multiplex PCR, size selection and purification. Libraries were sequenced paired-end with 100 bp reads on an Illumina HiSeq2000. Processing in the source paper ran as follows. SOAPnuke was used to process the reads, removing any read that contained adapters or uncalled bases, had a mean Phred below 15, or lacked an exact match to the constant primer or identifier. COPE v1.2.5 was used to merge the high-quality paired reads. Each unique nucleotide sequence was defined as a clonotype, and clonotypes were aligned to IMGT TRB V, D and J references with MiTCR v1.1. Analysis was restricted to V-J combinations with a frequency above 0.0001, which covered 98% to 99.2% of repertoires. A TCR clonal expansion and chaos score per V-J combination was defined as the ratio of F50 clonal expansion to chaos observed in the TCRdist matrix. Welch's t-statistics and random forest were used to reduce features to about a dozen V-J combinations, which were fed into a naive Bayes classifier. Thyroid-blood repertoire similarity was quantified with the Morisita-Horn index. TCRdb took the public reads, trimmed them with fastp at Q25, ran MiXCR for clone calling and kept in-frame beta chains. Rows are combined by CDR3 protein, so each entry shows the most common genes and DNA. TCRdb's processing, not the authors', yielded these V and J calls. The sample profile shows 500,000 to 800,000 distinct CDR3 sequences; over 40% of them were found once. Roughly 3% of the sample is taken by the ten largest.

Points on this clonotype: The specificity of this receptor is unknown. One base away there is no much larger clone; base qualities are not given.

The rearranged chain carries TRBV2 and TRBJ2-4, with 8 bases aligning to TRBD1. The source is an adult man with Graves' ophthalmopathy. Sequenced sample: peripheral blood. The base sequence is TGTGCCAGCAGTGACGGACAGGGATGGAACATTCAGTACTTC. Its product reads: CASSDGQGWNIQYF.